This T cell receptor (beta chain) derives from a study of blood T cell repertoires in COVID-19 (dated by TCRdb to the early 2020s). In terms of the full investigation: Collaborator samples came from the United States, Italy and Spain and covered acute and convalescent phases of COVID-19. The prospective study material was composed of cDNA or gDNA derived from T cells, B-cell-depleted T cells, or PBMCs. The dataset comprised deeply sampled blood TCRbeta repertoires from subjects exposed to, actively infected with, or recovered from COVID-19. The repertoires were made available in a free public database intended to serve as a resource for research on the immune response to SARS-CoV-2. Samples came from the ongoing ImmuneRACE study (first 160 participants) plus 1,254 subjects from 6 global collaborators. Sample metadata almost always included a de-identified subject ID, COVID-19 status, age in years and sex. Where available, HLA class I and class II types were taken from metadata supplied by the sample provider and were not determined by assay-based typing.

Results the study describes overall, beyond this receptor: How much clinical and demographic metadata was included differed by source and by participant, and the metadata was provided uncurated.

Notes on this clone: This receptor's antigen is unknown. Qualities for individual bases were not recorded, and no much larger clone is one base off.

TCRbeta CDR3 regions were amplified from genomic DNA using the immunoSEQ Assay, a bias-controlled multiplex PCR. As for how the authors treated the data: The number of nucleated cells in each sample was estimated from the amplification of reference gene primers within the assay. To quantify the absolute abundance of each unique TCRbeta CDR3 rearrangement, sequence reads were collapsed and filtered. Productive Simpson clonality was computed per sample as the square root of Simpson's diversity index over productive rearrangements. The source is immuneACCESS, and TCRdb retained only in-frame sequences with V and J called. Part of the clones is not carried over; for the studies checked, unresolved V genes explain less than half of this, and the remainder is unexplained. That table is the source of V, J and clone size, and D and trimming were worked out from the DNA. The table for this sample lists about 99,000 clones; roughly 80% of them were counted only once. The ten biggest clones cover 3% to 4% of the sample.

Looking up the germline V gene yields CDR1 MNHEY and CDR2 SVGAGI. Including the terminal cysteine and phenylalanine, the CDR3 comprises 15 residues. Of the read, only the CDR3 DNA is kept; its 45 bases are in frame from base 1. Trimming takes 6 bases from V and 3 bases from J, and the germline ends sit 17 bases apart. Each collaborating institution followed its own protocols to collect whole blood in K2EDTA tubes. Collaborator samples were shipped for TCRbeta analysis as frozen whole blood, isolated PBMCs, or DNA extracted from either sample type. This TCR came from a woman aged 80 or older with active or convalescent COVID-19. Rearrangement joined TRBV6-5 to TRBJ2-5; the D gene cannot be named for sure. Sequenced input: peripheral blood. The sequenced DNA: TGTGCCAGCAGCTTGAGCCCTACGCCGGAAGAGACCCAGTACTTC. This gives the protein CASSLSPTPEETQYF.